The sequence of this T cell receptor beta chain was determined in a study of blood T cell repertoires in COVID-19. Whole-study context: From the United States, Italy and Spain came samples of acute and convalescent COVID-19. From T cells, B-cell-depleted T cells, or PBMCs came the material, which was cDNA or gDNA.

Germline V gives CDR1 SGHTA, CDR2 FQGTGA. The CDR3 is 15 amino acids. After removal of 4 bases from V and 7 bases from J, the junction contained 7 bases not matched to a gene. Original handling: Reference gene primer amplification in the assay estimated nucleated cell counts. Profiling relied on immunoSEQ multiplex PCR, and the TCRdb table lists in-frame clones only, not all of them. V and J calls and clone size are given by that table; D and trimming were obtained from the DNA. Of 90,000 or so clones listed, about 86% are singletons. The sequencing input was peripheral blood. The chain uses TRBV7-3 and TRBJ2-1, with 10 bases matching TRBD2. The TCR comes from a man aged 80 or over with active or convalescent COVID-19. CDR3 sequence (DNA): TGTGCCAGCAGCTCCCCTATAGCGGGAGGAAATGAGCAGTTCTTC. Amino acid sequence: CASSSPIAGGNEQFF.